Listed here is a single T cell receptor beta chain. In the authors' workflow: Amplification of reference gene primers provided the estimated nucleated cell counts. The method was immunoSEQ multiplex PCR; TCRdb's version includes in-frame clones alone and lacks a portion of them. D and trimming come from the DNA, and the V and J calls and clone size come from that table. Found here are 350,000 to 550,000 clones, around 91% of them singletons; the top ten hold around 1.1%. Those who participated ranged in age from about 18 to 89 years and resided in approximately 23 US areas. For recovered donors of Cohort 3, there were two negative PCRs, clearance, or symptom resolution. This sample was included in a study of blood T cell repertoires in COVID-19. Background on the study: Researchers got acute and convalescent COVID-19 samples from the United States, Italy and Spain.

V shed 3 bases and J 2 bases; nucleotides not matched to a gene: 3. The CDR3 spans 14 residues. CDR1 and CDR2 (germline): LNHNV, YYDKDF (reference sequence). The sequence was obtained from a man between 25 and 39 years old who had recovered from COVID-19. The gene calls are TRBV15 and TRBJ2-5; TRBD1 agrees at 7 bases. Input material: PBMCs or T cells enriched from blood (not recorded which). The CDR3 here is CATSRTGQQETQYF. As DNA, the CDR3 is TGTGCCACCAGCAGGACAGGGCAACAAGAGACCCAGTACTTC.